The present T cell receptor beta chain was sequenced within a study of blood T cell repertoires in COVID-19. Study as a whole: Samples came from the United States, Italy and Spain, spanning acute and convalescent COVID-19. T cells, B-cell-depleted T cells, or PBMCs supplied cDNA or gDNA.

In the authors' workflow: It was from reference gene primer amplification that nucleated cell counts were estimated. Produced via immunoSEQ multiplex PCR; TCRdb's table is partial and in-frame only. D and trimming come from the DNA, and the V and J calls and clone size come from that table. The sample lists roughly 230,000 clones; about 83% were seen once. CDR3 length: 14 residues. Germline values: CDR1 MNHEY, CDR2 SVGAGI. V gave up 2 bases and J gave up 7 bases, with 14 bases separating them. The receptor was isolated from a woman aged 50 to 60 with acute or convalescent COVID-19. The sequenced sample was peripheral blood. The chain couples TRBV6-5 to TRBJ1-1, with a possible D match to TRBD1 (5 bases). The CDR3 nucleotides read TGTGCCAGCAGTTACAGGACGGGGGAAGATGAAGCTTTCTTT. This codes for CASSYRTGEDEAFF.